This TCR beta chain was captured in a study of blood T cell repertoires in COVID-19. In the original analysis: Nucleated cell number was recorded as an estimate derived from reference gene primer amplification. The repertoire was sequenced with immunoSEQ multiplex PCR; TCRdb's copy has only in-frame clones and lacks some. V and J calls and clone size come straight from that table; D and trimming were deduced from the DNA. Of some 300,000 clones listed, approximately 90% are singletons. V shed 4 bases, J shed 7 bases, and the junction held 12 bases outside the gene matches. The CDR3 is made up of 15 amino acids. The V gene's germline CDR1 is LNHDA and CDR2 SQIVND (reference sequence).

The sample taken for sequencing was peripheral blood. The rearrangement links TRBV19 to TRBJ2-7; 8 bases align to TRBD1. The TCR comes from a woman aged 45-65 years with COVID-19, enrolled during active disease. CDR3 residues: CASSKPDREVGEQYF. CDR3 in DNA: TGTGCCAGTAGTAAACCGGACAGGGAAGTGGGAGAGCAGTACTTC.